A single sample is the source of the 22 T cell receptor beta chains below, sequenced in a study of blood T cell repertoires in COVID-19. Sequencing used immunoSEQ multiplex PCR; TCRdb keeps in-frame clones, though not all of them. The sample lists 250,000 to 300,000 clones; almost 90% were seen once. The material sequenced was peripheral blood. These receptors were taken from a woman aged 55-69 years with COVID-19, enrolled during active disease.

This chain links TRBV18 with TRBJ1-2; TRBD1 aligns across 7 bases. Trimming took 4 bases from V and 4 from J; bases not matched to a gene: 6. The CDR3 is made up of 14 amino acids. Germline CDR1 and CDR2: KGHSH and LQKENI. The CDR3, as DNA: TGTGCCAGCTCACGGGACAGCCGGGCCTATGGCTACACCTTC. Amino acids: CASSRDSRAYGYTF.

This clone was detected only once. CDR3 sequence (DNA): TGCGCCAGCAGCCAACCGCCTTGGGGGGACAGGGGTGAAAAACTGTTTTTT. Its protein product is CASSQPPWGDRGEKLFF. V is TRBV4-3 and J is TRBJ1-4; 10 bases line up with TRBD1. The CDR3 is 17 amino acids. The J segment lost 7 bases and the V segment lost 2 bases, leaving 10 bases of the junction unmatched. Germline CDR1 reads LGHNA; CDR2 reads YSLEER.

V gene TRBV28 combines with J gene TRBJ1-5, with D tentatively TRBD1 (5 bases). The germline V gene encodes CDR1 MDHEN and CDR2 SYDVKM. The ends were cut back, 6 bases at V and 7 bases at J, with 10 bases in the middle. CDR3 length equals 12 residues. The CDR3 spells CASRQGGQPQHF. DNA for the CDR3: TGTGCCAGCAGGCAGGGTGGACAGCCCCAGCATTTT. Filled out from reference TRBV28 and TRBJ1-5, the complete variable domain reads DVKVTQSSRYLVKRTGEKVFLECVQDMDHENMFWYRQDPGLGLRLIYFSYDVKMKEKGDIPEGYSVSREKKERFSLILESASTNQTSMYLCASRQGGQPQHFGDGTRLSIL.

The rearrangement joins TRBV18 to TRBJ1-3; D might be TRBD1 (6 bases). Trimming removed 6 bases from V and 1 base from J, with 31 bases in between. The CDR3 is 21 amino acids. Germline values: CDR1 KGHSH, CDR2 LQKENI. The DNA for the CDR3 is TGTGCCAGCTCCGGGAATTGGGGGCAGAAAAACCGTGAACAATCTGGAAACACCATATATTTT. Its protein is CASSGNWGQKNREQSGNTIYF. Combining the CDR3 with reference TRBV18 and TRBJ1-3 gives the whole variable domain NAGVMQNPRHLVRRRGQEARLRCSPMKGHSHVYWYRQLPEEGLKFMVYLQKENIIDESGMPKERFSAEFPKEGPSILRIQQVVRGDSAAYFCASSGNWGQKNREQSGNTIYFGEGSWLTVV.

The CDR3 DNA is TGCAGCGTCATCCCACGACAGTCGAACACTGAAGCTTTCTTT. Its translation: CSVIPRQSNTEAFF. The chain couples TRBV29-1 to TRBJ1-1; a possible D gene is TRBD1 (5 bases). In germline, CDR1 is SQVTM, CDR2 ANQGSEA. The CDR3 consists of 14 residues. Trimming cost V 6 bases and J 1 base, with 15 bases left between them.

The chain employs TRBV7-8 and TRBJ1-1; 7 positions agree with TRBD1. CDR1 is SGHVS, CDR2 FQNEAQ, per germline. This CDR3 has 17 residues. Losses at the gene ends were 4 bases for V and 7 bases for J; bases not matched to a gene: 18. The CDR3 loop is CASSSIRRRGREGEAFF. In nucleotides, the CDR3 is TGTGCCAGCAGCTCCATCCGGAGAAGGGGGCGCGAAGGTGAAGCTTTCTTT.

The genes are TRBV18 and TRBJ1-5; D possibly corresponds to TRBD1 (5 bases). The CDR3 totals 16 residues. CDR1 and CDR2 (germline): KGHSH, LQKENI. Trimming cost V 1 base and J 6 bases, with 16 bases left between them. The CDR3 is CASSPRSARAGQPQHF. The DNA for the CDR3 is TGTGCCAGCTCACCACGGTCCGCCAGGGCTGGTCAGCCCCAGCATTTT.

This rearrangement joins TRBV2 to TRBJ1-4, with D perhaps matching TRBD1 (5 bases). The CDR3 runs to 13 residues. Trimming pared 8 bases from V and 8 bases from J, leaving 15 bases between. Germline V gene data show CDR1 as SNHLY and CDR2 as FYNNEI. CDR3 region: CASQAGIREKLFF. CDR3 in DNA: TGTGCCAGCCAGGCAGGGATAAGGGAAAAACTGTTTTTT.

The chain's CDR3 is CASSPGQGAHEQYF. The CDR3 region has the DNA TGTGCCAGCAGCCCCGGACAGGGGGCCCACGAGCAGTACTTC. This chain uses TRBV9 with TRBJ2-7; 11 positions match TRBD1. CDR3 length: 14 amino acids. Trimming cost V 4 bases and J 5 bases; bases outside gene matches: 5. Per germline, CDR1 SGDLS and CDR2 YYNGEE.

This clone was counted a single time. The chain links TRBV19 to TRBJ1-1, with D possibly TRBD1 on 5 matching bases. V was trimmed by 3 bases and J by 5 bases, leaving 13 bases between them. This CDR3 region has 14 residues. The V gene's germline CDR1 is LNHDA and CDR2 SQIVND (reference sequence). CDR3 protein: CASSMGGAWTEAFF. The CDR3 nucleotides are TGTGCCAGTAGTATGGGAGGGGCCTGGACTGAAGCTTTCTTT.

The chain joins TRBV5-7 to TRBJ1-5, with a weak D call TRBD1 (6 bases). TRBV5-7 counts as an open reading frame of uncertain function. This CDR3 region has 16 residues. Trimming took 4 bases from V and 0 from J, leaving 14 bases between them. Here the CDR3 reads CASSPGQIPSNQPQHF. In DNA form, the CDR3 reads TGTGCCAGCAGCCCAGGACAGATCCCTAGCAATCAGCCCCAGCATTTT.

The rearrangement links TRBV9 to TRBJ1-2; 7 bases map to TRBD1. CDR3 length: 14 amino acids. Looked up from germline, CDR1 is SGDLS and CDR2 is YYNGEE. The junction had 6 bases not matched to a gene; V was cut back by 3 bases and J by 4 bases. For the CDR3, the DNA is TGTGCCAGCAGCGCTACGACAGGGTCCTATGGCTACACCTTC. This encodes CASSATTGSYGYTF.

The chain recombines TRBV10-3 with TRBJ2-3; D perhaps matches TRBD2 (7 bases). Trimming shortened V by 2 bases and J by 14 bases, and 23 bases separated the two germline ends. The CDR3 covers 15 residues. Looked up from germline, CDR1 is ENHRY and CDR2 is SYGVKD. The DNA of the CDR3 is TGTGCCATCAGTGAGAGGGGGGGGGACACAGATAGTTTGTATTTT. It specifies CAISERGGDTDSLYF.

The J gene is TRBJ2-7, the V gene TRBV3-1 (or the pseudogene TRBV3-2), with 12 bases fitting TRBD2. Germline V gives CDR1 LGHDT, CDR2 YNNKEL (reference sequence). Germline trimming cut 3 bases from V and 7 bases from J; bases unmatched to any gene: 10. The CDR3 sequence is 16 residues long. CDR3 loop: CASSQGTSGRSREQYF. CDR3 in DNA: TGTGCCAGCAGCCAGGGGACTAGCGGGCGCTCTCGGGAGCAGTACTTC.

The chain couples TRBV6-2 or TRBV6-3 to TRBJ2-1; TRBD2 matches at 7 bases. V lost 2 bases to trimming and J lost 2 bases; unmatched junction nucleotides: 3. This CDR3 region has 15 residues. CDR1 is MNHEY, CDR2 SVGEGT, per germline. CDR3 coding DNA: TGTGCCAGCAGTTACGGCGGGGGTCCCTACAATGAGCAGTTCTTC. The encoded protein is CASSYGGGPYNEQFF.

The chain joins TRBV6-1 to TRBJ1-1, with D hard to call. This CDR3 spans 15 amino acids. Germline lookup yields CDR1 MNHNS and CDR2 SASEGT. V was clipped by 0 bases and J by 11 bases, with 19 bases between them. CDR3 nucleotide sequence: TGTGCCAGCAGTGAAGCGTACAGTAGACCCCTTCCTGCTTTCTTT. Its protein is CASSEAYSRPLPAFF.

About this clone itself: The same CDR3 also results from other DNA sequences found in this sample. This rearrangement joins TRBV12-3 or TRBV12-4 to TRBJ2-7; a possible D gene is TRBD2 (5 bases). The CDR3 has 13 amino acids. V lost 3 bases to trimming and J lost 2 bases, with 8 bases between them. Here the CDR3 reads CASSFSGTYEQYF. The CDR3 DNA reads TGTGCCAGCAGTTTCTCCGGGACCTACGAGCAGTACTTC.

The chain recombines TRBV19 with TRBJ1-5, with a possible D match to TRBD1 (5 bases). Per germline, CDR1 LNHDA and CDR2 SQIVND (reference sequence). The CDR3 runs to 17 residues. V lost 3 bases and J 1 base, leaving 16 bases between the germline ends. The CDR3 spells CASSMGTDRGSNQPQHF. The CDR3 bases are TGTGCCAGTAGTATGGGGACGGACCGGGGGAGCAATCAGCCCCAGCATTTT.

This clone turned up a few times. This chain uses TRBV18 with TRBJ1-1, with 8 bases aligning to TRBD1. Germline V lookup: CDR1 KGHSH, CDR2 LQKENI. Trimming removed 4 bases from V and 1 base from J; junction bases left unmatched: 5. The length of the CDR3 is 15 residues. The CDR3 sequence: CASSQQGVQNTEAFF. CDR3 DNA sequence: TGTGCCAGCTCACAACAGGGGGTCCAGAACACTGAAGCTTTCTTT. Full variable domain (outside the CDR3, taken from reference TRBV18 and TRBJ1-1): NAGVMQNPRHLVRRRGQEARLRCSPMKGHSHVYWYRQLPEEGLKFMVYLQKENIIDESGMPKERFSAEFPKEGPSILRIQQVVRGDSAAYFCASSQQGVQNTEAFFGQGTRLTVV.

The rearrangement links TRBV10-2 to TRBJ2-3, with 10 bases fitting TRBD2. With V trimmed by 4 bases and J by 2 bases, 6 bases remained unmatched. The CDR3 sequence is 16 residues long. Germline CDR1 and CDR2: WSHSY and SAAADI. CDR3 nucleotide sequence: TGCGCCAGCAGTGTGATAGCGGGGGGAATCACAGATACGCAGTATTTT. This gives the protein CASSVIAGGITDTQYF.

The rearrangement joins TRBV7-9 to TRBJ2-7; 9 bases are shared with TRBD1. The CDR3 is 16 residues long. Germline V gives CDR1 SEHNR, CDR2 FQNEAQ (reference sequence). V gave up 4 bases and J gave up 2 bases; unmatched junction bases: 9. CDR3 sequence (DNA): TGTGCCAGCAGCTCGACTCCGGGACAGGGTCCCTACGAGCAGTACTTC. Translation gives CASSSTPGQGPYEQYF.

The V call is TRBV5-4, the J call TRBJ2-1; D call uncertain. CDR1 and CDR2 from the germline V gene are SGHNT and YYREEE (reference sequence). Trimming shortened V by 4 bases and J by 0 bases, and 17 bases separated the two germline ends. The CDR3 contains 17 residues. CDR3 nucleotide sequence: TGTGCCAGCAGCGTTGACCCTTCGAGGAGCTCCTACAATGAGCAGTTCTTC. It codes for CASSVDPSRSSYNEQFF.